The rows below give T cell receptor beta chains drawn from one sample of a study of T cell responses to AZD1222 COVID-19 vaccine. Profiling relied on immunoSEQ multiplex PCR, and the TCRdb table lists in-frame clones only, not all of them. The sample includes roughly 66,000 clones, 70% to 90% of them seen just once. This specimen was peripheral blood, taken 28 days after the second dose of the MenACWY control vaccine. These TCRs come from an adult who received the MenACWY meningococcal vaccine as a control. The conserved cysteine and the conserved F or W are not part of the CDR3 here.

TRBV2 | ASTGGQAAGGNTIY
TRBV15 | ATSRDTQEGLAPLH
TRBV9 | ASSVDPTPETQY
TRBV19 | ASSIGQGGYNEQF
TRBV9 | ASSSGIGGTDTQY
TRBV6-2/TRBV6-3 | ASSSPSGGPGNEQF
TRBV10-3 | AISELGAGETQY
TRBV4-3 | ASSQSIQGAAGNTIY
TRBV7-2 | ASSLEGASAIWYEQY
TRBV28 | ASRSQQGHPTGELF
TRBV7-2 | ASSFIPGTSGKNTDTQY
TRBV19 | ASSKDYSSYEQY
TRBV27 | ASSPRTINNEQF
TRBV5-1 | ASSFRTAYSGNTIY
TRBV11-1 | ASSLVVALDTQY
TRBV7-2 | ASSLDETSKDTQY
TRBV5-6 | ASSTTDRERREQY
TRBV13 | ASSVQGTGKLF
TRBV28 | ASSLGGTNEKLF
TRBV4-3 | ASSQDGDGTEAF
TRBV23-1 | ASSHRGNPYNEQF
TRBV19 | ASQGGGGDGELF
TRBV4-3 | ASSQELVRGRKNEQF
TRBV19 | ASSIRTGARLNYGYT
TRBV18 | ASSPEGIGETQY
TRBV7-2 | ASSSFNQPQH
TRBV3-1/TRBV3-2 | ASSPYTSSDEQF
TRBV29-1 | SVEWGDGPQH
TRBV11-3 | ASSLRWDLPDTQY
TRBV5-1 | ASSFYTSGNPH
TRBV28 | AIALDRWTGYEQY
TRBV28 | ASSLYGVVSSYEQY
TRBV5-1 | ASSFLEGDTQY
TRBV7-3 | ASSLGVSDTQY
TRBV16 | ASSQNGALTSYGYT
TRBV28 | ASARKYNSPLH
TRBV7-3 | ASSLTAGGYEQY
TRBV9 | ASSVSTDSNQPQH
TRBV10-3 | AIRGTSGRAGYEQY
TRBV11-2 | ASSLEGGRGYEQY
TRBV7-8 | ASSRPGGSSYEQY
TRBV28 | ASSQTGSGNQPQH
TRBV5-1 | ASSHGTSGTWEQY
TRBV15 | ATSAGGDEETQY
TRBV7-2 | ASSYHQGGTEAF
TRBV6-2/TRBV6-3 | ASSYVRTHERVANSPLH